Listed here is a single TCR beta chain. No antigen is known for it. At one boundary the junction diverges from the germline segment, which might be a read error. Reading the germline V gene gives CDR1 SNHLY and CDR2 FYNNEI. Its CDR3 holds 15 amino acids, cysteine through phenylalanine. Just CDR3 DNA is preserved here, 45 bases in frame from base 1. To prepare the library, PCR was applied. Instrument used: NextSeq 500. Preparation of bulk TCR libraries followed a previously described approach, with the TCR primers listed in Table S5. Purification of total RNA was performed with the Qiagen AllPrep DNA/RNA kit. Before analysis, reads from multiple sequencing runs of the same library were pooled. In the authors' own workflow: Only reads with exact TCR constant sequence were kept, trimmed to 150 nt, and grouped by their 12-nt molecular barcodes. Reads inside each barcode group were sub-clustered using a 15% Levenshtein threshold, and a quality-weighted consensus sequence was constructed for each RNA molecule. Non-functional sequences were filtered out, along with any lower-count sequence sitting one edit away from another sequence. On the basis of fitting two negative binomial distributions, barcode sub-clusters with fewer than 20% of the maximum read count were discarded. In TCRdb, the public reads were trimmed at Q25 with fastp and aligned with MiXCR, with productive beta chains retained. When rows share a CDR3 protein, they turn into one entry using the most common DNA and genes. V and J calls and clone size were set by TCRdb, not the authors. The sample table holds 400,000 to 600,000 distinct CDR3 sequences, of which roughly 25% were seen once. Around 0.8% of the sample goes to the ten largest clones.

Libraries of naive CD8 T cells were built from about 20,000 to 1,000,000 sorted cells, with 10%, 30% or 50% of the purified RNA used. On a BD FACSAria II, naive CD8 T cells were FACS-sorted as CD8+CD4-CCR7+CD45RA+ and collected into RLT Plus buffer. To test detection sensitivity, Jurkat RNA equivalent to more than 8 TCR copies was spiked into samples of roughly 20,000-1,000,000 naive CD8 T cells. CD8 T cells were enriched with RosetteSep CD8+ T Cell Enrichment Cocktail and Ficoll-Paque, followed by ACK red cell lysis. The data derive from a study of molecular identifiers for immune sequencing clone quantification (dated by TCRdb to about 2018). General notes on the study: For a replicate experiment, the RNA from either around 20,000 or 99,000 naive CD8 T cells was divided into five aliquots, and four of those aliquots went on to sequencing. The study was a methods study using CD8 T cells to benchmark molecular-identifier clustering-based TCR repertoire sequencing (MIDCIRS) and TCR RNA copy counting. The full study reports these points: In CMV-specific effector cells, clones with more than 20 RNA copies contained over 99% of molecules, whereas in naive cells such clones contained under 1% of molecules. Even against a background of approximately 1 million naive CD8 T cells, spiked-in Jurkat TCR RNA amounting to a single cell's worth was reported to be detectable. Naive libraries contained spiked-in Jurkat TCR RNA (more than nine copies' worth), which is not part of the donor repertoire. Modeling indicated roughly 3.3 TCR RNA copies recovered per cell, compared with approximately 10 by digital PCR, which implies a capture efficiency of 25% to 35%. Without barcode sub-clustering, chimeric consensus sequences inflated TCR diversity; chimeras reached as high as 47%. Highly expanded clone sizes could be underestimated because identical TCR molecules may share a barcode.

Sequenced: naive CD8+ T cells from blood, with Jurkat cell RNA spiked in. The label giving this sample's cell subset or site can be read as: FACS-sorted CD8+CD4-CCR7+CD45RA+ naive T cells. The source is a human donor in good health. Some libraries in this study had Jurkat cell RNA spiked in. The V and J genes are TRBV2 and TRBJ2-7, with TRBD1 tentatively as D gene (6 bases match). At the DNA level, the sequence is TGTGCCAGCACTGAAGGTACAGGGCGTTTTTACGAGCAGTACTTC. Protein translation: CASTEGTGRFYEQYF.